This T cell receptor beta chain was retrieved from a study of shared clonotypes between healthy human individuals. Assay runs were performed at deep level. Measured with immunoSEQ multiplex PCR; TCRdb has only the in-frame clones, and not every one. This table has approximately 640,000 clones, around 90% appearing once. The sample comprised memory CD8+ T cells from PBMCs. Sample subset: CD45RO+ cells pooled with CCR7-negative TemRA cells. This receptor was obtained from a man between 18 and 29 years old in good health. Some clones in this sample may be carry-over from other donors' samples.

This chain's CDR3 is CASSLTAGDSYQETQYF. The CDR3 region has the DNA TGCGCCAGCAGCTTAACGGCAGGCGACTCGTACCAAGAGACCCAGTACTTC. The V and J genes are TRBV5-1 and TRBJ2-5; D gene ambiguous. This CDR3 is 17 amino acids long. Germline V gene lookup returns CDR1 SGHRS and CDR2 YFSETQ. V was clipped by 2 bases and J by 0 bases, with 17 bases between them.